The sequence of this T cell receptor (beta chain) was determined in a study of metastatic and nonmetastatic thyroid tumors. Overall study: The study looked at repertoires side by side in blood and in tumor or nodule tissue from malignant and benign thyroid patients.

Germline V lookup: CDR1 DFQATT, CDR2 SNEGSKA (reference sequence). Trimming stripped 5 bases from V and 1 base from J, with 11 bases between. The CDR3 totals 14 residues. Before thyroid surgery, none of the patients had received any treatment. General observations from the study: A significant increase in TCR beta diversity was reportedly seen in malignant thyroid tumors relative to benign nodules, in blood and tumor.

TCRdb re-analyzed the PCR reads through MiXCR. The table shows around 16,000 clones, with under 15% occurring only once. This clone came up many times. Its antigen is unknown. This TCR was recovered from a female donor with papillary thyroid cancer or a benign thyroid nodule (not recorded which). Some clones in this sample may be carry-over from other donors' samples. The rearrangement uses TRBV20-1 and TRBJ2-2; D assignment may be TRBD1 or TRBD2 (5 bases each). The material sequenced was tumor tissue. The CDR3 bases are TGCAGTGCTGGGGACGGGGTGAACACCGGGGAGCTGTTTTTT. The encoded protein is CSAGDGVNTGELFF.